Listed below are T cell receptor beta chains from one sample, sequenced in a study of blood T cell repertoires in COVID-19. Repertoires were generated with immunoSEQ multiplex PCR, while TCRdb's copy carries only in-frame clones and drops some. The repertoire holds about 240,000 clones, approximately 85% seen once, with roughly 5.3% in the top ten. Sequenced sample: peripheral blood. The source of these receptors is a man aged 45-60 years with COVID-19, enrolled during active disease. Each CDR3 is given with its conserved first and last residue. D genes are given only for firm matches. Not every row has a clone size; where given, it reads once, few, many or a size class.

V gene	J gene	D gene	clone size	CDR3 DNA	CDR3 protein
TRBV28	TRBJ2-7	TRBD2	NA	TGTGCCAGCAGTCCCTCTCGGGGGGGGAACCCCTACGAGCAGTACTTC	CASSPSRGGNPYEQYF
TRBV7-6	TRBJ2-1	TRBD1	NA	TGTGCCAGCAGCCAAGGACAGGACTCCTACAATGAGCAGTTCTTC	CASSQGQDSYNEQFF
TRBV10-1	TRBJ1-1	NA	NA	TGCGCCAGCAGTTTAAGGGGGGGGACTGAAGCTTTCTTT	CASSLRGGTEAFF
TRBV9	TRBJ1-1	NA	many	TGTGCCAGCAGCGTAGGAGAGGGGGGGACTGAAGCTTTCTTT	CASSVGEGGTEAFF
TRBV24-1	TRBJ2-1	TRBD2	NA	TGTGCCACCAGTGATCACCGGGACTATAAGTACAATGAGCAGTTCTTC	CATSDHRDYKYNEQFF
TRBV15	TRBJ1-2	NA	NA	TGTGCCACCAGCCCCCGGACGGGGAAGGGCTACACCTTC	CATSPRTGKGYTF
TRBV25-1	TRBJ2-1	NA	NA	TGTGCCAGCAGTGAGGCAGGGTCGTTCAATGAGCAGTTCTTC	CASSEAGSFNEQFF
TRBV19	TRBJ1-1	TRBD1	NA	TGTGCCAGTAGTAAAGCCTCAGGGGGCACTGAAGCTTTCTTT	CASSKASGGTEAFF
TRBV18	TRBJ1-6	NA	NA	TGTGCCAGCTCACCAATCCTAGAGCGCTCCTATAATTCACCCCTCCACTTT	CASSPILERSYNSPLHF
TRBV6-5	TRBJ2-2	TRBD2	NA	TGTGCCAGCAGTAGCGGGGGGTCCGGGGAGCTGTTTTTT	CASSSGGSGELFF
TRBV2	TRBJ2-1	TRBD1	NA	TGTGCCAGCAGGGACCCGGGGACAGGGTCCAATGAGCAGTTCTTC	CASRDPGTGSNEQFF
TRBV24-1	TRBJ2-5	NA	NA	TGTGCCACCAGTTTTGGGCCTTCGGAGACCCAGTACTTC	CATSFGPSETQYF
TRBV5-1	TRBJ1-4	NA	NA	TGCGCCAGCATCCCGGGACTTGAACTGTTTTTT	CASIPGLELFF
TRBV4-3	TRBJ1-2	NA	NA	TGCGCCAGCAGCCAAGATCGGAGGGGTAACAATGGCTACACCTTC	CASSQDRRGNNGYTF
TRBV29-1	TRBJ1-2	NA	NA	TGCAGCGTTGAGGGCGGGACTGGCTACACCTTC	CSVEGGTGYTF
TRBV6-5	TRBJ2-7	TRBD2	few	TGTGCCAGCACCGGGACTAGCGGGGGCTACGAGCAGTACTTC	CASTGTSGGYEQYF
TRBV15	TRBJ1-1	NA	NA	TGTGCCACCTCTCCTACTCTGTACACTGAAGCTTTCTTT	CATSPTLYTEAFF
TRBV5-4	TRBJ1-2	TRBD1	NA	TGTGCCAGCAGCTGGAGGACAGGGAACTATGGCTACACCTTC	CASSWRTGNYGYTF
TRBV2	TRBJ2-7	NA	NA	TGTGCCAGCAGTGAATCTGGGCACGAGCAGTACTTC	CASSESGHEQYF
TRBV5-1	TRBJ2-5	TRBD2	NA	TGCGCCAGCGGGGAGACTAGCGGGGATCAAGAGACCCAGTACTTC	CASGETSGDQETQYF